The 18 T cell receptor beta chains reported below all come from one sample, sequenced in a study of blood T cells in healthy people across ages. A sample-barcoded 5' primer and a J-beta primer mix were used in a second PCR of about 7 to 12 cycles. TCRdb recomputed calls from the 5' RACE reads with MiXCR, one row per CDR3 protein. Of around 1,900,000 distinct CDR3 sequences listed, about 39% are singletons. The sequencing input was blood. These receptors were obtained from a human donor in good health.

Details on this clonotype: This sequence may be a read error, since a much larger clone differs from it by one base. The rearrangement uses TRBV7-3 and TRBJ2-1, with D tentatively TRBD1 (6 bases). Germline CDR1 is SGHTA and CDR2 is FQGTGA. The CDR3 is made up of 14 amino acids. Trimming cost V 6 bases and J 1 base, with 10 bases left between them. The CDR3 region has the DNA TGTGCCAGCAGGCCCCAGGGGTCCTACAATGAGCAGTTCTTC. It encodes CASRPQGSYNEQFF. Together with reference TRBV7-3 and TRBJ2-1, the CDR3 gives the full variable domain: GAGVSQTPSNKVTEKGKYVELRCDPISGHTALYWYRQSLGQGPEFLIYFQGTGAADDSGLPNDRFFAVRPEGSVSTLKIQRTERGDSAVYLCASRPQGSYNEQFFGPGTRLTVL.

V usage is TRBV27 and J usage is TRBJ2-4; 8 bases align to TRBD1. Germline lookup yields CDR1 MNHEY and CDR2 SMNVEV (reference sequence). This CDR3 comprises 15 residues. With 6 bases clipped from V and 13 bases from J, the junction kept 17 bases outside the gene matches. This CDR3 reads CASRTDRASYNEQYF. The DNA of the CDR3 is TGTGCCAGCAGGACGGACAGGGCAAGCTACAATGAGCAGTACTTC.

This clonotype was counted a few times. V usage is TRBV12-3 or TRBV12-4 and J usage is TRBJ1-6, with a tentative D call TRBD1 (5 bases). V lost 3 bases and J 7 bases, leaving 10 bases between the germline ends. This CDR3 has 14 amino acids. CDR3 protein: CASSFWGGNSPLHF. The CDR3, as DNA: TGTGCCAGCAGTTTTTGGGGCGGGAATTCACCCCTCCACTTT.

The rearrangement uses TRBV4-2 and TRBJ1-2; D remains ambiguous. The V end lost 0 bases, the J end lost 7 bases, and 15 bases lay between the germline ends. This CDR3 has 15 residues. Germline V CDR1 and CDR2: LGHNA, YNFKEQ. CDR3 protein: CASSQDRLAGFGYTF. DNA for the CDR3: TGTGCCAGCAGCCAAGATAGGTTGGCAGGCTTTGGCTACACCTTC.

This chain joins TRBV7-9 and TRBJ1-2, with D uncertain. This CDR3 has 13 residues. V lost 5 bases, J lost 5 bases, and 12 bases lay in between. The germline CDR1 and CDR2 sequences are SEHNR and FQNEAQ (reference sequence). The CDR3 nucleotides read TGTGCCAGCAGCGCAGGATCCGGGTATGGCTACACCTTC. Protein: CASSAGSGYGYTF.

This clonotype has more than one count but fewer than ten. The J gene is TRBJ1-2, the V gene TRBV29-1, with unresolved D. The CDR3 is made up of 12 amino acids. Germline CDR1 SQVTM, CDR2 ANQGSEA. V shed 6 bases and J shed 8 bases, with 16 bases lying between them. The CDR3 spells CSVPNGRDGYTF. CDR3 DNA: TGCAGCGTCCCGAACGGGCGAGACGGCTACACCTTC.

The CDR3 sequence is CASNAGWTYNSPLHF. The CDR3 DNA is TGTGCCAGTAATGCGGGGTGGACCTATAATTCACCCCTCCACTTT. This sequence joins TRBV19 and TRBJ1-6; the D is unclear. V was trimmed by 7 bases and J by 2 bases, leaving 12 bases between them. There are 15 residues in the CDR3. Germline assignment: CDR1 LNHDA and CDR2 SQIVND (reference sequence).

This clonotype occurred a few times. The chain is built from TRBV20-1 and TRBJ1-6, with 10 bases lining up with TRBD1. Trimming cost V 1 base and J 10 bases; bases outside gene matches: 10. The germline V gene encodes CDR1 DFQATT and CDR2 SNEGSKA (reference sequence). The CDR3 is made up of 16 amino acids. The CDR3 is CSARGGQGEFGSPLHF. Written as DNA, the CDR3 is TGCAGTGCTAGAGGAGGACAGGGGGAATTTGGGTCACCCCTCCACTTT.

This clonotype was found a few times. V gene TRBV7-2 combines with J gene TRBJ2-5; D not certain. Trimming removed 5 bases at V and 5 bases at J, with 6 bases between. The CDR3 is made up of 11 amino acids. CDR1 and CDR2 from the germline V gene are SGHTA and FQGNSA. The CDR3 bases are TGTGCCAGCAGCATCTCGGAGACCCAGTACTTC. As protein: CASSISETQYF.

This clonotype was detected many times. The chain carries TRBV12-3 or TRBV12-4 and TRBJ2-1; unclear D gene. This CDR3 has 12 residues. The V gene lost 6 bases and the J gene lost 5 bases, with 8 bases spanning the gap. CDR3 nucleotides: TGTGCCAGCAGCTTATCTGACAATGAGCAGTTCTTC. Its protein is CASSLSDNEQFF.

The chain employs TRBV7-9 and TRBJ1-2, with 7 bases aligning to TRBD1. This CDR3 is 13 amino acids long. Trimming cost V 6 bases and J 6 bases; bases outside gene matches: 7. CDR1 and CDR2 from the germline V gene are SEHNR and FQNEAQ (reference sequence). The CDR3 region is CASRITTGDGYTF. In nucleotides, the CDR3 is TGTGCCAGCAGGATAACTACAGGGGATGGCTACACCTTC.

In its sample, this clonotype was seen once. V usage is TRBV27 and J usage is TRBJ2-6, with D perhaps being TRBD1 or TRBD2 (6 bases each). Trimming pared 6 bases from V and 2 bases from J, leaving 17 bases between. The CDR3 length is 17 residues. CDR1 is MNHEY, CDR2 SMNVEV, per germline (reference sequence). This CDR3 reads CASRPGQGTAGANVLTF. In nucleotides, the CDR3 is TGTGCCAGCAGACCGGGACAAGGGACTGCTGGGGCCAACGTCCTGACTTTC.

This clonotype was counted a few times. The gene calls are TRBV2 and TRBJ2-4; 7 nucleotides match TRBD1. Germline assignment: CDR1 SNHLY and CDR2 FYNNEI. Trimming took 7 bases from V and 13 from J; bases not matched to a gene: 16. The CDR3 has 14 residues. The CDR3 DNA reads TGTGCCAGCACCCAAGCCCCTCACAGGGGAGAGCAGTACTTC. Protein: CASTQAPHRGEQYF.

This clonotype was seen only a few times. The chain couples TRBV30 to TRBJ2-2; D is possibly TRBD1 or TRBD2 (6 bases each). This CDR3 region has 13 residues. CDR1 GTSNPN and CDR2 SVGIG come from the germline V gene (reference sequence). The V end lost 4 bases, the J end lost 4 bases, and 10 bases lay between the germline ends. The CDR3 sequence: CAWTGASTGELFF. The CDR3 DNA is TGTGCCTGGACGGGGGCTAGCACCGGGGAGCTGTTTTTT.

The genes are TRBV4-3 and TRBJ2-2; 16 bases match TRBD2. The V segment lost 1 base and the J segment 1 base; nucleotides outside the gene matches: 6. This CDR3 is built from 20 residues. Germline V CDR1 and CDR2: LGHNA, YSLEER. CDR3 bases: TGCGCCAGCAGCCAAGGTGGGACTAGCGGGGGGGCCTGGAACACCGGGGAGCTGTTTTTT. Its protein is CASSQGGTSGGAWNTGELFF.

The genes are TRBV20-1 and TRBJ2-1; the match to TRBD1 covers 8 bases. V lost 0 bases, J lost 6 bases, and 10 bases stayed unmatched. CDR1 and CDR2 (germline): DFQATT, SNEGSKA (reference sequence). This CDR3 contains 16 residues. In nucleotides, the CDR3 is TGCAGTGCTAGAGATGGGGGCAGGGGGCAAGGCAATGAGCAGTTCTTC. Translation: CSARDGGRGQGNEQFF.

The gene calls are TRBV20-1 and TRBJ1-1; weak D call: TRBD1 (5 bases). CDR3 length equals 15 residues. Trimming cost V 3 bases and J 1 base, with 15 bases left between them. Germline CDR1 reads DFQATT; CDR2 reads SNEGSKA (reference sequence). The CDR3 nucleotides read TGCAGTGCTAGGGAAGGGCTTAGGGGGAACACTGAAGCTTTCTTT. Protein sequence: CSAREGLRGNTEAFF.

There are a few counts of this clonotype. This sequence joins TRBV24-1 and TRBJ2-7; TRBD1 matches at 8 bases. V was clipped by 7 bases and J by 7 bases; unmatched bases: 8. In germline, CDR1 is KGHDR, CDR2 SFDVKD. The CDR3 runs to 13 residues. CDR3 sequence reads: CATSGQGGREQYF. The CDR3 DNA follows: TGTGCCACCAGCGGACAGGGCGGGCGGGAGCAGTACTTC.